This T cell receptor beta chain is drawn from a study of cytomegalovirus exposure and HLA in healthy donors. Study-wide results and caveats: Later work associated fewer than 20,000 TCR beta sequences with HLA alleles at 0.05 false discovery rate. The investigators catalogued 164 TCR beta chains as cytomegalovirus-associated.

The study ran its PCR with 60 Vbeta and 13 Jbeta primers. This table comes from immunoSEQ multiplex PCR, and its TCRdb copy is limited to in-frame clones, with some not included. In the table there are under 200,000 clones, more than 65% of which are singletons. Turning to this clone: The antigen is unknown.

This CDR3 is 11 amino acids long. Per the germline V gene, CDR1 is SQVTM and CDR2 is ANQGSEA. The junction had 6 bases not matched to a gene; V was cut back by 5 bases and J by 9 bases. The V and J genes are TRBV29-1 and TRBJ2-7; TRBD2 aligns across 8 bases. The specimen sequenced was PBMCs. The TCR sequence derives from a woman between 45 and 65 years old in good health and CMV-seronegative. DNA for the CDR3: TGCAGCGTTAGCGGGAGCGGCGGGCAGTACTTC. It encodes CSVSGSGGQYF.